This T cell receptor beta chain appears in the sequencing data of a study of tumor and adjacent non-tumor tissue in lung cancer. Study overall: Aged about 31 to 76 years, patients included nine to ten men and about 5 women with stage I to III disease.

In germline, CDR1 is LGHNA, CDR2 YNFKEQ. The CDR3 contains 13 residues. RNA was extracted from bulk tissue without any cell sorting. More than 3 cm separated this lung sample from the edge of the tumor. The library came from three nested PCR rounds adapted from ARM-PCR protocols. TCRdb re-derived calls from the multiplex PCR reads in MiXCR, one entry per CDR3 protein. The table lists about 110,000 distinct CDR3 sequences, over 55% of them singletons. Broader study findings: Patients with more diverse tumor TCRs had worse survival.

A remark on this clonotype: Its antigen is not known. A junction end diverges from the germline sequence, so it may reflect a read error.

This clonotype originated in a man in his 60s with non-small cell lung cancer. The V and J genes are TRBV4-2 and TRBJ2-1, with unresolved D. The sequencing input was distant non-tumor lung tissue. CDR3 loop: CASSQVGRHEQSF. In DNA, the CDR3 is TGTGCCAGCAGCCAAGTAGGTAGGCATGAGCAGTCCTTC.